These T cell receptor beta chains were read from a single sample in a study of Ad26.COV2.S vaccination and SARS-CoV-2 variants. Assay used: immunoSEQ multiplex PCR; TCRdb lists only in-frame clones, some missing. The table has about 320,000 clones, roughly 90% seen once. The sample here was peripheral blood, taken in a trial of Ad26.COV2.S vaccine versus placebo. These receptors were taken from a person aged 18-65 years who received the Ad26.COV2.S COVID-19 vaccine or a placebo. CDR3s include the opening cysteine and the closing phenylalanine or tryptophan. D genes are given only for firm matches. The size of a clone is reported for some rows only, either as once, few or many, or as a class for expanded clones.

DNA: TGTGCCAGCAGCAAATGGGGGGAAAAACTGTTTTTT
CDR3: CASSKWGEKLFF
J: TRBJ1-4
D: NA
size: NA
V: TRBV7-6

DNA: TGTGCCAGCAGTTCTGGCGAGGTCTATGGCTACACCTTC
CDR3: CASSSGEVYGYTF
J: TRBJ1-2
D: NA
size: once
V: TRBV12-3/TRBV12-4

DNA: TGTGCCAGCAGCGGTCAGACCGGGACAGGGGCGGAAAAACTGTTTTTT
CDR3: CASSGQTGTGAEKLFF
J: TRBJ1-4
D: TRBD1
size: NA
V: TRBV28

DNA: TGTGCCAGTAGGTGGACTAGCGGGTCAGGAGATACGCAGTATTTT
CDR3: CASRWTSGSGDTQYF
J: TRBJ2-3
D: TRBD2
size: NA
V: TRBV19

DNA: TGTGCCAGCAGTTACTCCGGGGGGGAAGAGCAGTTCTTC
CDR3: CASSYSGGEEQFF
J: TRBJ2-1
D: TRBD2
size: NA
V: TRBV6-5

DNA: TGTGCCAGCAGCCAAGATGAGGCGGTCGAGGACGAGCAGTACTTC
CDR3: CASSQDEAVEDEQYF
J: TRBJ2-7
D: NA
size: NA
V: TRBV3-1/TRBV3-2

DNA: TGTGCCAGCAGTGCCCGACAGGGGACGGATGAAGCTTTCTTT
CDR3: CASSARQGTDEAFF
J: TRBJ1-1
D: TRBD1
size: NA
V: TRBV2

DNA: TGTGCCAGCAGCTTTCTATCCGGAAACACCGGGGAGCTGTTTTTT
CDR3: CASSFLSGNTGELFF
J: TRBJ2-2
D: NA
size: once
V: TRBV11-2

DNA: TGTGCCAGCAACCCGGTGCTGGGGGAGCTGTTTTTT
CDR3: CASNPVLGELFF
J: TRBJ2-2
D: NA
size: NA
V: TRBV6-2/TRBV6-3

DNA: TGTGCCAGCTCACCCAACCTCAGGACTTCTGGGGCCAACGTCCTGACTTTC
CDR3: CASSPNLRTSGANVLTF
J: TRBJ2-6
D: NA
size: NA
V: TRBV18

DNA: TGTGCCAGCAGCCACGGGTATCAGGGACGGGATGGCTACACCTTC
CDR3: CASSHGYQGRDGYTF
J: TRBJ1-2
D: NA
size: NA
V: TRBV16